This T cell receptor (beta chain) was retrieved from a study of T cells after posttransplantation cyclophosphamide. Method: immunoSEQ multiplex PCR; TCRdb's copy keeps in-frame clones and lacks some. There are over 20,000 clones in the sample; approximately 97% occur only once, and around 0.15% lies in the top ten. Germline CDR1 reads SGHVS; CDR2 reads FNYEAQ. The junction had 7 bases not matched to a gene; V was cut back by 5 bases and J by 8 bases. This CDR3 is 13 amino acids long. The naive gate required viable CD3+CD4+ or CD3+CD8+ cells with CCR7+CD45RA+CD45RO-CD95-CD27+CD28+ phenotype. The chain is built from TRBV7-6 and TRBJ1-2; TRBD1 aligns across 8 bases. The receptor was isolated from a man aged 50 to 59 in good health, CMV-negative, and a related stem cell transplant donor. Sequences were obtained from naive CD4+ T cells sorted from PBMCs. As DNA, the CDR3 is TGTGCCAGCAGCCCGACAGGGGAAGACGGCTACACCTTC. This translates into CASSPTGEDGYTF. Variable domain in full (rest from reference TRBV7-6 and TRBJ1-2): GAGVSQSPRYKVTKRGQDVALRCDPISGHVSLYWYRQALGQGPEFLTYFNYEAQQDKSGLPNDRFSAERPEGSISTLTIQRTEQRDSAMYRCASSPTGEDGYTFGSGTRLTVV.